A single sample gave rise to the 14 T cell receptor beta chains below, sequenced in a study of cytomegalovirus exposure and HLA in healthy donors. Both 60 Vbeta primers and 13 Jbeta primers went into the PCR. Method: immunoSEQ multiplex PCR; TCRdb's copy keeps in-frame clones and lacks some. Of under 250,000 clones listed, 82% are singletons. Sequenced sample: PBMCs. Every receptor here comes from a woman between 40 and 50 years old in good health and CMV-seronegative.

This rearrangement joins TRBV27 to TRBJ2-2, with 9 positions matching TRBD2. This CDR3 has 15 amino acids. Germline V CDR1 and CDR2: MNHEY, SMNVEV (reference sequence). The V and J ends lost 8 bases and 5 bases, in that order; junction bases with no gene match: 9. CDR3 in amino acids: CASRQREAWTGELFF. The CDR3 coding sequence is TGTGCCAGCCGTCAGCGGGAGGCCTGGACCGGGGAGCTGTTTTTT.

Only one count was recorded for this clone. The chain links TRBV7-9 to TRBJ2-1, with D hard to call. Germline V gives CDR1 SEHNR, CDR2 FQNEAQ (reference sequence). The CDR3 runs 11 residues. V lost 11 bases to trimming and J lost 8 bases, with 13 bases between them. The CDR3 spells CASTMGDEQFF. The CDR3 nucleotides read TGTGCCTCGACCATGGGCGATGAGCAGTTCTTC.

This rearrangement joins TRBV28 to TRBJ1-1; a possible D gene is TRBD1 (6 bases). Germline loops: CDR1 MDHEN, CDR2 SYDVKM. V lost 6 bases and J lost 4, with 12 bases in between. This CDR3 has 13 residues. CDR3 nucleotides: TGTGCCAGCAGCCCGGACAGAATCACTGAAGCTTTCTTT. Translation: CASSPDRITEAFF.

J is TRBJ2-5 and V is TRBV27; maybe TRBD1 (5 bases). Trimming removed 6 bases at V and 4 bases at J, with 15 bases between. Germline V CDR1 and CDR2: MNHEY, SMNVEV (reference sequence). This CDR3 has 14 amino acids. CDR3 sequence (DNA): TGTGCCAGCAGGGCACAGGAACAGAGAGAGACCCAGTACTTC. Protein: CASRAQEQRETQYF.

The chain has TRBV9 and TRBJ2-3; 10 bases match TRBD1. Trimming took 3 bases from V and 3 from J; bases not matched to a gene: 1. Germline V gene sequence: CDR1 SGDLS, CDR2 YYNGEE. CDR3 size: 14 residues. The CDR3 DNA reads TGTGCCAGCAGCGGGGGACAGGGGACAGATACGCAGTATTTT. Translation: CASSGGQGTDTQYF.

The V call is TRBV30, the J call TRBJ1-1; no clear D. V was pared by 5 bases and J by 2 bases, with 9 bases between. The CDR3 length is 12 residues. Germline-derived CDR1 and CDR2 are GTSNPN and SVGIG (reference sequence). The CDR3 loop is CAWGRVNTEAFF. CDR3 nucleotides: TGTGCCTGGGGCCGGGTCAACACTGAAGCTTTCTTT. Using reference TRBV30 and TRBJ1-1 for the parts outside the CDR3, the full variable domain is SQTIHQWPATLVQPVGSPLSLECTVEGTSNPNLYWYRQAAGRGLQLLFYSVGIGQISSEVPQNLSASRPQDRQFILSSKKLLLSDSGFYLCAWGRVNTEAFFGQGTRLTVV.

This clone appeared once. The rearrangement links TRBV2 to TRBJ2-7; TRBD1 matches 7 bases. Germline loops: CDR1 SNHLY, CDR2 FYNNEI. V shed 5 bases, J shed 5 bases, and the junction held 18 bases outside the gene matches. The CDR3 covers 17 residues. CDR3 sequence (DNA): TGTGCCAGCAGTAGACAACTAGACAGGGAAATTCAGCACGAGCAGTACTTC. Its protein product is CASSRQLDREIQHEQYF.

The DNA for the CDR3 is TGTGCCAGCAGCTTATCGGTAGATTCAGAAGCTTTCTTT. Protein product: CASSLSVDSEAFF. The V and J genes are TRBV11-3 and TRBJ1-1; D is undetermined. This CDR3 has 13 amino acids. V was shortened by 2 bases and J by 8 bases, with 12 bases between the two germline ends. Germline V gives CDR1 SGHNT, CDR2 YENEEA.

The J gene is TRBJ2-1, the V gene TRBV7-9; D possibly corresponds to TRBD2 (6 bases). Trimming stripped 6 bases from V and 10 bases from J, with 16 bases between. The CDR3 is 13 residues long. CDR1 is SEHNR, CDR2 FQNEAQ, per germline (reference sequence). The CDR3 nucleotides are TGTGCCAGCAGGTTTGCACTAGCCTCCGAGCAGTTCTTC. Translating it yields CASRFALASEQFF.

The rearrangement joins TRBV7-6 to TRBJ1-4; no clear D gene. The CDR3 covers 14 residues. The V gene lost 1 base and the J gene lost 6 bases, with 9 bases spanning the gap. Germline V gene lookup returns CDR1 SGHVS and CDR2 FNYEAQ. CDR3 sequence: CASSLVEGDEKLFF. DNA of the CDR3: TGTGCCAGCAGCTTAGTTGAAGGAGATGAAAAACTGTTTTTT.

The chain links TRBV7-3 to TRBJ1-1; D remains unclear. Germline lookup yields CDR1 SGHTA and CDR2 FQGTGA. The V end lost 7 bases, the J end lost 1 base, and 13 bases lay between the germline ends. This CDR3 has 14 amino acids. The CDR3 reads CASIPPPGNTEAFF. The CDR3 nucleotides are TGTGCCAGCATACCCCCCCCGGGGAACACTGAAGCTTTCTTT.

The rearrangement uses TRBV11-2 and TRBJ1-4, with D unclear. Trimming took 0 bases from V and 14 from J, leaving 10 bases between them. The CDR3 sequence is 12 residues long. The germline CDR1 and CDR2 sequences are SGHAT and FQNNGV. CDR3 in amino acids: CASSLDTQALFF. The CDR3, as DNA: TGTGCCAGCAGCTTAGATACCCAAGCCCTGTTTTTT.

This sequence joins TRBV9 and TRBJ2-1, with TRBD2 identical over 7 bases. The CDR3 is 15 residues long. V gave up 4 bases and J gave up 0 bases; unmatched junction bases: 4. Per the germline V gene, CDR1 is SGDLS and CDR2 is YYNGEE. CDR3 in amino acids: CASSSSGNSYNEQFF. The DNA for the CDR3 is TGTGCCAGCAGCTCTAGCGGAAACTCCTACAATGAGCAGTTCTTC.

This clone was counted once. The V call is TRBV6-1, the J call TRBJ1-1, with TRBD1 as a possible D gene (6 bases). V lost 5 bases and J lost 4, with 11 bases in between. Germline values: CDR1 MNHNS, CDR2 SASEGT. The CDR3 is 13 residues long. The CDR3 loop is CASSLTGTTEAFF. CDR3 bases: TGTGCCAGCAGTCTAACAGGGACCACTGAAGCTTTCTTT.